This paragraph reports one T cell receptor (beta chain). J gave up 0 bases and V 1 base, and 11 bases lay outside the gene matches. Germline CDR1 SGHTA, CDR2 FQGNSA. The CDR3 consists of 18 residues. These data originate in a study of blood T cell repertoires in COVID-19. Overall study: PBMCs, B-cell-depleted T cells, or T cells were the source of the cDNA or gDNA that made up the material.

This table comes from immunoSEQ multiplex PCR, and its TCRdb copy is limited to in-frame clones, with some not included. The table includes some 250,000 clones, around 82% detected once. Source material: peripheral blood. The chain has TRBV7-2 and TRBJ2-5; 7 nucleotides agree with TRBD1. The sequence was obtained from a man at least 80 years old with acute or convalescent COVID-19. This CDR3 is CASSLEVGGRGYQETQYF. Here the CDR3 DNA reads TGTGCCAGCAGCTTAGAAGTCGGAGGCAGGGGGTACCAAGAGACCCAGTACTTC.